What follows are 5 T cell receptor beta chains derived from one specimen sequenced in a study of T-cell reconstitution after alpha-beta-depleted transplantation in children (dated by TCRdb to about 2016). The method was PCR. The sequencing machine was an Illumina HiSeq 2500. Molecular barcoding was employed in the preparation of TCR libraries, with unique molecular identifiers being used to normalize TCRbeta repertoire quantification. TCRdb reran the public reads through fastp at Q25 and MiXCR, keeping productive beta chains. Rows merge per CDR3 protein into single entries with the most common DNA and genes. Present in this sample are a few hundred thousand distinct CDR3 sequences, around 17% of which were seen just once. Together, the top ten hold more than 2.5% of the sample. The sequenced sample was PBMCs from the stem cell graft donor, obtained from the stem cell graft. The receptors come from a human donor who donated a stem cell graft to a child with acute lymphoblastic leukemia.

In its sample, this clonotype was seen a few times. CDR3 sequence: CASSPDGYNEQFF. Here the CDR3 DNA reads TGTGCCAGCAGCCCGGACGGTTACAATGAGCAGTTCTTC. The chain employs TRBV14 and TRBJ2-1; D gene uncertain. Germline assignment: CDR1 SGHDN and CDR2 FVKESK. V was shortened by 4 bases and J by 4 bases, with 8 bases between the two germline ends. The CDR3 length is 13 residues.

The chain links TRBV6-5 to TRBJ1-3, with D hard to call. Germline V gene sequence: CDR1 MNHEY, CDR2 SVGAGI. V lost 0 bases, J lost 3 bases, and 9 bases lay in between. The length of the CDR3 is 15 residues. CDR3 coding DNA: TGTGCCAGCAGTTACTCGACTGGGTATGGAAACACCATATATTTT. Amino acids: CASSYSTGYGNTIYF.

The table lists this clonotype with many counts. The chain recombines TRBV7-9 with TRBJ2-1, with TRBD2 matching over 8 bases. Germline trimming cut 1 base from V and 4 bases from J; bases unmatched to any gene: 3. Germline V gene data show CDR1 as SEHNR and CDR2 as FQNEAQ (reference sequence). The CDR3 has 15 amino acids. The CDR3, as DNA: TGTGCCAGCAGCTTAGGGAGCGGGAGATACAATGAGCAGTTCTTC. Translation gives CASSLGSGRYNEQFF.

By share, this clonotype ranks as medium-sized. Here the CDR3 reads CSARDLGLDSETQYF. The CDR3 DNA follows: TGCAGTGCTAGAGATCTCGGACTAGACTCAGAGACCCAGTACTTC. The V call is TRBV20-1, the J call TRBJ2-5, with TRBD2 identical over 7 bases. V lost 0 bases, J lost 4 bases, and 8 bases stayed unmatched. The CDR3 length is 15 residues. The germline V gene encodes CDR1 DFQATT and CDR2 SNEGSKA (reference sequence).

CDR3 sequence: CASSLNRDRGHEQYF. The CDR3 DNA follows: TGTGCCAGCAGCCTAAACCGGGACAGGGGTCACGAGCAGTACTTC. V usage is TRBV7-2 and J usage is TRBJ2-7; TRBD1 matches 10 bases. From germline, CDR1 is SGHTA and CDR2 FQGNSA. With 5 bases clipped from V and 5 bases from J, the junction kept 9 bases outside the gene matches. This CDR3 contains 15 residues.